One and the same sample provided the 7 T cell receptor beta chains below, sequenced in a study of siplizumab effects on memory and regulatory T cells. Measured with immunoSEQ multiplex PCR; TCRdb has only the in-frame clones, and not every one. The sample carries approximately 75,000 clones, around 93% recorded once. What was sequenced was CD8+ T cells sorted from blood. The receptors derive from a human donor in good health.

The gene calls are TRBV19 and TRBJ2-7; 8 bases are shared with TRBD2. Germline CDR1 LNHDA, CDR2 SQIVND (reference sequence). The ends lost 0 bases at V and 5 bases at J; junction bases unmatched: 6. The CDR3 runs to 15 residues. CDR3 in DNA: TGTGCCAGTAGTATAGACCGGGGGGGTGTGGACGAGCAGTACTTC. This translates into CASSIDRGGVDEQYF.

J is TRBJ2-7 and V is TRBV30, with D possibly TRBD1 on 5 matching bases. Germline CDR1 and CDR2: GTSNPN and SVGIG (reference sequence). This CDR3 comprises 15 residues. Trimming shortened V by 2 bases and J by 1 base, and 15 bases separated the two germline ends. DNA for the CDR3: TGTGCCTGGAGTCCATTGGACCACAGGTCCTACGAGCAGTACTTC. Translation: CAWSPLDHRSYEQYF.

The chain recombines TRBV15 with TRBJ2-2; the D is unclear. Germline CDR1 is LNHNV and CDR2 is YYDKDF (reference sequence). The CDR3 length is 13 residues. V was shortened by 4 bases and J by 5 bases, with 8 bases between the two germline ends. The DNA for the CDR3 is TGTGCCACCAGCATCGAACCTACCGGGGAGCTGTTTTTT. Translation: CATSIEPTGELFF. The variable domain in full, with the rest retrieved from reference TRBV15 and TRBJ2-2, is DAMVIQNPRYQVTQFGKPVTLSCSQTLNHNVMYWYQQKSSQAPKLLFHYYDKDFNNEADTPDNFQSRRPNTSFCFLDIRSPGLGDTAMYLCATSIEPTGELFFGEGSRLTVL.

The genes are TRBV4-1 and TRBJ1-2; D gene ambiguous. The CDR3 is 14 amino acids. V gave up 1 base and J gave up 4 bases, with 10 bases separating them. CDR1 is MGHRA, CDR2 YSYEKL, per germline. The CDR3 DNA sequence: TGCGCCAGCAGCCAAGGTGACGCCCTCTATGGCTACACCTTC. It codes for CASSQGDALYGYTF.

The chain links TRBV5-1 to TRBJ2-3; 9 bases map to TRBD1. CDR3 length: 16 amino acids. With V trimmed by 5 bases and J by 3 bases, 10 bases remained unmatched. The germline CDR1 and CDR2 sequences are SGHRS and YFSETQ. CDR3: CASSPGTGFWTDTQYF. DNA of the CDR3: TGCGCCAGCAGTCCCGGGACAGGGTTCTGGACAGATACGCAGTATTTT.

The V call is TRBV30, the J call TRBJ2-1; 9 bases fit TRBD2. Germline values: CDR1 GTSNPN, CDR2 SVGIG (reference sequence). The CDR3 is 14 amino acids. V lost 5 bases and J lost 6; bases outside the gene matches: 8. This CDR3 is CAWEIGGGANEQFF. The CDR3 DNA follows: TGTGCCTGGGAGATAGGCGGGGGGGCCAATGAGCAGTTCTTC.

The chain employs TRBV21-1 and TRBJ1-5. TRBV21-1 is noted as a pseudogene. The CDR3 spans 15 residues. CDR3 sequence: CASNPLWRGNQPQHF. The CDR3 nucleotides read TGTGCCAGCAACCCCTTATGGAGGGGCAATCAGCCCCAGCATTTT.